This entry lists 17 T cell receptor beta chains sequenced from one sample in a study of blood T cell repertoires in COVID-19. Method: immunoSEQ multiplex PCR; TCRdb's copy keeps in-frame clones and lacks some. The sample has about 74,000 clones; about 86% are singletons. Sequencing was done on a sample of peripheral blood. The origin of the receptors is a woman of 80 years or more with active or convalescent COVID-19.

The chain has TRBV15 and TRBJ1-2; 7 nucleotides match TRBD1. The ends lost 4 bases at V and 8 bases at J; junction bases unmatched: 4. The CDR3 extends over 12 amino acids. Germline assignment: CDR1 LNHNV and CDR2 YYDKDF (reference sequence). For the CDR3, the DNA is TGTGCCACCAGCATACGACAGGGAGGCTACACCTTC. As protein: CATSIRQGGYTF.

CDR3 bases: TGTGCCAGTAGTATAGCCCCCGGGACTGGCGAGCAGTTCTTC. Its translation is CASSIAPGTGEQFF. This sequence joins TRBV19 and TRBJ2-1; a possible D gene is TRBD2 (6 bases). The CDR3 is made up of 14 amino acids. Between the trimmed V and J ends, which lost 1 base and 10 bases, there was a span of 14 bases. Germline lookup yields CDR1 LNHDA and CDR2 SQIVND (reference sequence).

The rearrangement links TRBV4-3 to TRBJ1-4, with D perhaps TRBD1 (5 bases). There are 17 residues in the CDR3. V lost 0 bases to trimming and J lost 2 bases, with 13 bases between them. Germline values: CDR1 LGHNA, CDR2 YSLEER. CDR3 protein: CASSQDPPGRTNEKLFF. CDR3 DNA sequence: TGCGCCAGCAGCCAAGATCCCCCAGGGAGGACTAATGAAAAACTGTTTTTT.

By share of the sample, this clone is medium-sized. The V gene is TRBV5-1, the J gene TRBJ2-7; 10 bases match TRBD1. V dropped 4 bases and J dropped 4; count of bases not matched to a gene: 8. The CDR3 has 15 residues. Germline V CDR1 and CDR2: SGHRS, YFSETQ. The CDR3 here is CASSPETGGTYEQYF. CDR3 sequence (DNA): TGCGCCAGCAGCCCGGAGACAGGGGGCACATACGAGCAGTACTTC. Full variable domain (rest looked up from reference TRBV5-1 and TRBJ2-7): KAGVTQTPRYLIKTRGQQVTLSCSPISGHRSVSWYQQTPGQGLQFLFEYFSETQRNKGNFPGRFSGRQFSNSRSEMNVSTLELGDSALYLCASSPETGGTYEQYFGPGTRLTVT.

J is TRBJ2-7 and V is TRBV9, with unresolved D. This CDR3 contains 14 residues. Germline V gives CDR1 SGDLS, CDR2 YYNGEE. The V end lost 2 bases, the J end lost 1 base, and 10 bases lay between the germline ends. The chain's CDR3 is CASSVSTESYEQYF. CDR3 sequence (DNA): TGTGCCAGCAGCGTCTCGACGGAGTCCTACGAGCAGTACTTC.

CDR3 DNA sequence: TGTGCCAGCAGCTCAACAGGGTTCGCTAACTATGGCTACACCTTC. It codes for CASSSTGFANYGYTF. This rearrangement joins TRBV7-8 to TRBJ1-2, with D possibly matching TRBD1 (6 bases). This CDR3 region has 15 residues. The germline V and J ends were trimmed by 4 bases and 0 bases, with 12 bases remaining between them. Germline lookup yields CDR1 SGHVS and CDR2 FQNEAQ.

The V call is TRBV9, the J call TRBJ2-5; 9 bases are a match to TRBD2. V shed 0 bases and J 4 bases; nucleotides not matched to a gene: 10. The CDR3 consists of 17 residues. Germline CDR1 is SGDLS and CDR2 is YYNGEE. The CDR3 here is CASSVAGGSGGRETQYF. The CDR3 nucleotides read TGTGCCAGCAGCGTAGCGGGGGGTAGCGGGGGCCGAGAGACCCAGTACTTC.

This sequence joins TRBV7-2 and TRBJ2-3, with D uncertain. Germline CDR1 reads SGHTA; CDR2 reads FQGNSA. This CDR3 is 16 amino acids long. Trimming pared 1 base from V and 3 bases from J, leaving 14 bases between. The CDR3 nucleotides read TGTGCCAGCAGCTTAGGCTATACTATAGCTACAGATACGCAGTATTTT. It is translated as CASSLGYTIATDTQYF. Using reference TRBV7-2 and TRBJ2-3 for the parts outside the CDR3, the full variable domain is GAGVSQSPSNKVTEKGKDVELRCDPISGHTALYWYRQSLGQGLEFLIYFQGNSAPDKSGLPSDRFSAERTGGSVSTLTIQRTQQEDSAVYLCASSLGYTIATDTQYFGPGTRLTVL.

Here the CDR3 reads CASSLDYSDTQYF. The CDR3 region has the DNA TGTGCCAGCAGCTTAGACTACTCAGATACGCAGTATTTT. The chain recombines TRBV7-2 with TRBJ2-3; no firm D call. Trimming took off 1 base at V and 4 bases at J, with 6 bases between the two ends. The CDR3 spans 13 residues. The germline CDR1 and CDR2 sequences are SGHTA and FQGNSA. Combining the CDR3 with reference TRBV7-2 and TRBJ2-3 gives the whole variable domain GAGVSQSPSNKVTEKGKDVELRCDPISGHTALYWYRQSLGQGLEFLIYFQGNSAPDKSGLPSDRFSAERTGGSVSTLTIQRTQQEDSAVYLCASSLDYSDTQYFGPGTRLTVL.

This sequence joins TRBV19 and TRBJ2-2, with no clear D. Germline CDR1 and CDR2: LNHDA and SQIVND (reference sequence). With 1 base removed from V and 5 bases from J, the gap between germline ends came to 2 bases. This CDR3 is 12 amino acids long. CDR3 amino acids: CASSIATGELFF. The CDR3 DNA is TGTGCCAGTAGTATAGCAACCGGGGAGCTGTTTTTT.

This clone was counted a single time. This chain links TRBV12-5 with TRBJ1-1; perhaps TRBD1 as D (6 bases). The germline V gene has CDR1 LGHNT and CDR2 FRNRAP. The CDR3 length is 14 residues. Trimming stripped 8 bases from V and 11 bases from J, with 24 bases between. The CDR3 here is CASSPGTQMKGAFF. For the CDR3, the DNA is TGTGCTAGTAGCCCCGGGACACAGATGAAGGGGGCTTTCTTT.

The chain recombines TRBV19 with TRBJ1-1; tentative D call: TRBD1 (5 bases). The germline V and J ends were trimmed by 2 bases and 5 bases, with 12 bases remaining between them. Germline loops: CDR1 LNHDA, CDR2 SQIVND (reference sequence). The CDR3 extends over 14 amino acids. CDR3 in DNA: TGTGCCAGTAGTATAAGGGCCCAGGGAACTGAAGCTTTCTTT. It is translated as CASSIRAQGTEAFF.

The J gene is TRBJ1-2, the V gene TRBV6-5, with D possibly matching TRBD1 (6 bases). The CDR3 spans 15 residues. The ends were cut back, 6 bases at V and 8 bases at J, with 22 bases in the middle. CDR1 is MNHEY, CDR2 SVGAGI, per germline. The CDR3 bases are TGTGCCAGCAGGGACGTCAGGGGCCTCCAGGAGGGCTACACCTTC. Amino acid sequence: CASRDVRGLQEGYTF.

The gene calls are TRBV9 and TRBJ1-3, with TRBD1 matching 7 bases. The CDR3 is 15 residues long. Germline trimming cut 4 bases from V and 4 bases from J; bases unmatched to any gene: 8. CDR1 and CDR2 from the germline V gene are SGDLS and YYNGEE. This CDR3 is CASSPDRATGNTIYF. CDR3 sequence (DNA): TGTGCCAGCAGCCCCGACAGGGCGACAGGAAACACCATATATTTT.

The chain has TRBV6-4 and TRBJ1-6; weak D call: TRBD1 (6 bases). This CDR3 spans 15 amino acids. Trimming cost V 0 bases and J 7 bases, with 10 bases left between them. The germline V gene encodes CDR1 MRHNA and CDR2 SNTAGT. The chain's CDR3 is CASSDSAGVNSPLHF. For the CDR3, the DNA is TGTGCCAGCAGTGACTCCGCAGGGGTAAATTCACCCCTCCACTTT.

This clone appeared a single time. V is TRBV5-1 and J is TRBJ2-7; no definite D call. Germline-derived CDR1 and CDR2 are SGHRS and YFSETQ. Trimming took 2 bases from V and 2 from J, leaving 11 bases between them. This CDR3 is built from 14 residues. The CDR3 nucleotides read TGCGCCAGCAGCTTCGACATAAACCCCTACGAGCAGTACTTC. This codes for CASSFDINPYEQYF. The variable domain in full, with the rest retrieved from reference TRBV5-1 and TRBJ2-7, is KAGVTQTPRYLIKTRGQQVTLSCSPISGHRSVSWYQQTPGQGLQFLFEYFSETQRNKGNFPGRFSGRQFSNSRSEMNVSTLELGDSALYLCASSFDINPYEQYFGPGTRLTVT.

This chain uses TRBV7-8 with TRBJ1-2, with TRBD1 matching 7 bases. CDR1 and CDR2 (germline): SGHVS, FQNEAQ. The CDR3 consists of 14 residues. Unmatched junction bases numbered 5, after V lost 5 bases and J lost 2 bases. This CDR3 reads CASSSPDRNYGYTF. CDR3 coding DNA: TGTGCCAGCAGCAGCCCGGACAGGAACTATGGCTACACCTTC.